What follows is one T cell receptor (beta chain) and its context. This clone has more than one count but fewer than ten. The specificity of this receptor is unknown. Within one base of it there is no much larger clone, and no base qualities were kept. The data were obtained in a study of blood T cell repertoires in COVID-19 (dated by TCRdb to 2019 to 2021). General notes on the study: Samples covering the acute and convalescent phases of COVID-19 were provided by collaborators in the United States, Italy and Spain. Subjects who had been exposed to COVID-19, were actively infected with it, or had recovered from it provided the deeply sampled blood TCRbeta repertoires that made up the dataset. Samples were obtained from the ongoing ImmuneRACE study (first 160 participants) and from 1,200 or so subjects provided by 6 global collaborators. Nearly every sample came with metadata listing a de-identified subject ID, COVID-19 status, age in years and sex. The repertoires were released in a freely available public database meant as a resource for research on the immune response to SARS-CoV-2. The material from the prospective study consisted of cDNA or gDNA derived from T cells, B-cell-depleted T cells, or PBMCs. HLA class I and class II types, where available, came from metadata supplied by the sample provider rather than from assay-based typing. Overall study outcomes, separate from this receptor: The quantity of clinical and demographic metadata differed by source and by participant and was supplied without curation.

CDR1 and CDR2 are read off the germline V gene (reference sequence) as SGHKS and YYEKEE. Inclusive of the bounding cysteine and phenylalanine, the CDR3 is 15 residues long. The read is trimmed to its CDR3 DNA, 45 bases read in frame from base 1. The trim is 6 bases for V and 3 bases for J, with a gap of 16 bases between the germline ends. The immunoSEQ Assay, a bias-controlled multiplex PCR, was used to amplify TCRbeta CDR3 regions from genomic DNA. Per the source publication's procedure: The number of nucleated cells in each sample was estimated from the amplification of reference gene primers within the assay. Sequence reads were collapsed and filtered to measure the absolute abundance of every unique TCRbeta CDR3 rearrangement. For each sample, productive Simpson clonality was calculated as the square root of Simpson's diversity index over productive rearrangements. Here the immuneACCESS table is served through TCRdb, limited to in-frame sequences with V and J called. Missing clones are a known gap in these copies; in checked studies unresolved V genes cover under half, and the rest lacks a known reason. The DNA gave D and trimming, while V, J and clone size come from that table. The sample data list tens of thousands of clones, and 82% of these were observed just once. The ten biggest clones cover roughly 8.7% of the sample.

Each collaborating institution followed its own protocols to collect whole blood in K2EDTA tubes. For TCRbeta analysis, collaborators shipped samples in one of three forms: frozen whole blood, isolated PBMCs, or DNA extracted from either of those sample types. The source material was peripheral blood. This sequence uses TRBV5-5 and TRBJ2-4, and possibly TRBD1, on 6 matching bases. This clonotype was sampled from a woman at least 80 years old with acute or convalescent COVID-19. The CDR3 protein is CASTTGTGNKNIQYF. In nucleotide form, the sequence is TGTGCCAGCACAACCGGCACAGGGAACAAAAACATTCAGTACTTC. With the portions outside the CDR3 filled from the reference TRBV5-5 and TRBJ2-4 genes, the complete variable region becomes DAGVTQSPTHLIKTRGQQVTLRCSPISGHKSVSWYQQVLGQGPQFIFQYYEKEERGRGNFPDRFSARQFPNYSSELNVNALLLGDSALYLCASTTGTGNKNIQYFGAGTRLSVL.